A selection of T cell receptor beta chains follows, all from one sample in a study of shared clonotypes between healthy human individuals. The data were produced by immunoSEQ multiplex PCR, yet TCRdb's version contains in-frame clones alone and is incomplete. Here the sample spans about 2.4 million clones, over 85% being singletons. The sample comprised naive CD4+ T cells from PBMCs. These receptors originate from a man between 18 and 35 years old in good health. Some clones in this sample may be carry-over from other donors' samples. Both conserved end residues are part of each CDR3. D genes are given only for firm matches. Not all rows give a size; the values are once, few, many and, for expanded clones, a class.

cdr3_aa,cdr3_nt,d_call,j_call,cdr3_length,clone_size,v_call
CASSEPSLGQETQYF,TGTGCCAGCAGTGAACCGTCGCTTGGCCAAGAGACCCAGTACTTC,.,TRBJ2-5,15,.,TRBV6-1
CASSLIAGEVGGELFF,TGTGCCAGCAGCTTAATTGCAGGGGAGGTCGGCGGGGAGCTGTTTTTT,.,TRBJ2-2,16,.,TRBV11-2
CASSPQGIKDEQYF,TGTGCCAGCTCACCGCAGGGAATTAAAGATGAGCAGTACTTC,.,TRBJ2-7,14,.,TRBV18
CASSALAGGWNEQFF,TGTGCCAGCAGCGCACTAGCGGGAGGATGGAATGAGCAGTTCTTC,TRBD2,TRBJ2-1,15,.,TRBV9
CASSFDSGNTIYF,TGTGCCAGCAGCTTTGACTCTGGAAACACCATATATTTT,.,TRBJ1-3,13,.,TRBV11-3
CASSGESGRGTGELFF,TGTGCCAGCAGTGGGGAGAGCGGGAGGGGCACCGGGGAGCTGTTTTTT,TRBD2,TRBJ2-2,16,.,TRBV2
CASSSGSLGASNQPQHF,TGTGCCAGCAGTTCTGGCAGCCTGGGGGCAAGCAATCAGCCCCAGCATTTT,.,TRBJ1-5,17,.,TRBV28
CASSRGGLNEKLFF,TGTGCCAGCAGCCGAGGAGGGCTTAATGAAAAACTGTTTTTT,.,TRBJ1-4,14,.,TRBV9
CASRGFGVYYGYTF,TGTGCCAGCAGGGGTTTTGGGGTCTACTATGGCTACACCTTC,.,TRBJ1-2,14,.,TRBV2
CASTQVSRAGNTIYF,TGTGCCAGCACCCAAGTAAGCAGGGCTGGAAACACCATATATTTT,.,TRBJ1-3,15,once,TRBV6-1
CASSLAWTGAYEQYF,TGTGCCAGCAGCTTAGCTTGGACAGGGGCATACGAGCAGTACTTC,TRBD1,TRBJ2-7,15,.,TRBV7-9
CASSPRGTTGTEAFF,TGTGCCAGCAGCCCCCGGGGGACAACGGGCACTGAAGCTTTCTTT,.,TRBJ1-1,15,.,TRBV11-2
CASSPKSRSSGANVLTF,TGTGCCAGCAGCCCCAAATCCAGGTCCTCTGGGGCCAACGTCCTGACTTTC,.,TRBJ2-6,17,.,TRBV4-2
CASSLRLAGSGEQFF,TGTGCCAGCAGCCTGAGGCTAGCGGGATCGGGGGAGCAGTTCTTC,TRBD2,TRBJ2-1,15,.,TRBV28
CASSAPGQGGQRSYEQYF,TGTGCCAGCAGCGCCCCGGGACAGGGGGGACAGAGGTCCTACGAGCAGTACTTC,TRBD1,TRBJ2-7,18,.,TRBV28
CASSQNWGYTIYF,TGCGCCAGCAGCCAGAATTGGGGGTACACCATATATTTT,.,TRBJ1-3,13,few,TRBV4-1
CASSLATGWGNTIYF,TGTGCCAGCAGCTTAGCAACAGGGTGGGGAAACACCATATATTTT,.,TRBJ1-3,15,.,TRBV7-2
CASPGQGNEKLFF,TGTGCCAGCCCCGGACAGGGAAATGAAAAACTGTTTTTT,TRBD1,TRBJ1-4,13,.,TRBV7-9
CASSETATNEKLFF,TGTGCCAGTAGCGAGACAGCGACGAATGAAAAACTGTTTTTT,.,TRBJ1-4,14,once,TRBV19
CASSQDWPPGLAGHEQYF,TGCGCCAGCAGCCAAGATTGGCCCCCGGGACTAGCTGGCCACGAGCAGTACTTC,TRBD2,TRBJ2-7,18,.,TRBV4-1
CASSRRATDTQYF,TGTGCCAGCAGTCGCCGGGCCACAGATACGCAGTATTTT,.,TRBJ2-3,13,.,TRBV7-8
CASSTDRADTDTQYF,TGCGCCAGCAGCACCGACAGGGCTGATACAGATACGCAGTATTTT,TRBD1,TRBJ2-3,15,.,TRBV5-1
CASSFFGGTGLLFSGAEEQYF,TGTGCCAGCAGCTTTTTTGGGGGAACAGGCCTGCTTTTTAGCGGAGCTGAGGAGCAGTACTTC,.,TRBJ2-7,21,.,TRBV7-6
CASSFLLAGGQGTQYF,TGTGCCAGCAGCTTCCTACTAGCGGGAGGGCAGGGTACGCAGTATTTT,TRBD2,TRBJ2-3,16,.,TRBV7-8